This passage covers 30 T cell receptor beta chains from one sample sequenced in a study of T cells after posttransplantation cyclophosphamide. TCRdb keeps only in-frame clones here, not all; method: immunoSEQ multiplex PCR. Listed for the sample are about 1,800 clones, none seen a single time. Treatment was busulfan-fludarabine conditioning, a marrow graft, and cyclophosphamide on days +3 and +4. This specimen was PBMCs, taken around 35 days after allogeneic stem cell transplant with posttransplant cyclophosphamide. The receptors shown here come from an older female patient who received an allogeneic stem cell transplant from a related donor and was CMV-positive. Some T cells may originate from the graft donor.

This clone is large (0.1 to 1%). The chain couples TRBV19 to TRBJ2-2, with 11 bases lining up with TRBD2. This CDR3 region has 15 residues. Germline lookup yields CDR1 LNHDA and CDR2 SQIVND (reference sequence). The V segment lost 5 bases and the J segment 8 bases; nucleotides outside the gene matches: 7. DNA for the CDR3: TGTGCCAGTAGTCCAAAGACTAGCGGGATAGGGGAGCTGTTTTTT. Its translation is CASSPKTSGIGELFF.

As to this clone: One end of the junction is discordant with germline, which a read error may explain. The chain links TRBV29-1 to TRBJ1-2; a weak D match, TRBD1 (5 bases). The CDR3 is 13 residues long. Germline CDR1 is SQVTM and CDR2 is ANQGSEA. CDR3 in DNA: TGCAGCGTTGAAGGGGAGTGGGGCTATGGCTACTCCTTC. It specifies CSVEGEWGYGYSF.

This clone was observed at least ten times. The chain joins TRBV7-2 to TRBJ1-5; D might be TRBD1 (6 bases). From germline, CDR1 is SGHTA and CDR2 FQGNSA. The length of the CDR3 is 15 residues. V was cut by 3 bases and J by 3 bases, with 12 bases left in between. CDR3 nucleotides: TGTGCCAGCAGCTTGGCCGGACAGCACAATCAGCCCCAGCATTTT. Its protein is CASSLAGQHNQPQHF.

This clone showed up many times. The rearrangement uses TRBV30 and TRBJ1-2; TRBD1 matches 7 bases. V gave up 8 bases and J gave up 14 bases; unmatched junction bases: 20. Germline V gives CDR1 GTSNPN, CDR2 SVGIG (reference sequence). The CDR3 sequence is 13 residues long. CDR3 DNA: TGTGCCCTAACCCGGGACAGACCTCTTCTCGGGACCTTC. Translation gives CALTRDRPLLGTF.

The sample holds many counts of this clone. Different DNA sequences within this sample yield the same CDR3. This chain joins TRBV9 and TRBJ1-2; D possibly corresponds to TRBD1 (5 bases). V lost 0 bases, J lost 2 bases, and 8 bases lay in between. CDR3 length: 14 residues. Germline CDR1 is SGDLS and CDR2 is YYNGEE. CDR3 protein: CASSVGQGNYGYTF. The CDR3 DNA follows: TGTGCCAGCAGCGTAGGGCAGGGCAACTATGGCTACACCTTC.

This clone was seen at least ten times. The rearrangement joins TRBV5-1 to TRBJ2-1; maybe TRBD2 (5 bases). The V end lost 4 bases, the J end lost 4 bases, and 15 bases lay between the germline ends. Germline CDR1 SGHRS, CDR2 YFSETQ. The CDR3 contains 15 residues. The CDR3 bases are TGCGCCAGCAGCCAGCGGAGGACCCCATACAATGAGCAGTTCTTC. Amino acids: CASSQRRTPYNEQFF.

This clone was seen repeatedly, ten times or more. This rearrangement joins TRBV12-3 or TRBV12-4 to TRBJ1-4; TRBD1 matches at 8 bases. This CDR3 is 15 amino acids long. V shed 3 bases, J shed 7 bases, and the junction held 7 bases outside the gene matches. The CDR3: CASSFRGRLGEKLFF. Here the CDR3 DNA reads TGTGCCAGCAGTTTCAGGGGGCGCTTAGGTGAAAAACTGTTTTTT.

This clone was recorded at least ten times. The CDR3 DNA follows: TGTGCCAGCAGCTTAGCGGGACAGGGGAACACTGAAGCTTTCTTT. It encodes CASSLAGQGNTEAFF. This chain joins TRBV7-9 and TRBJ1-1; 9 nucleotides line up with TRBD1. The CDR3 totals 15 residues. V trimming: 0 bases; J trimming: 1 base; junction bases outside the gene matches: 0. Germline values: CDR1 SEHNR, CDR2 FQNEAQ (reference sequence). Based on the CDR3 plus reference TRBV7-9 and TRBJ1-1, the full variable domain is DTGVSQNPRHKITKRGQNVTFRCDPISEHNRLYWYRQTLGQGPEFLTYFQNEAQLEKSRLLSDRFSAERPKGSFSTLEIQRTEQGDSAMYLCASSLAGQGNTEAFFGQGTRLTVV.

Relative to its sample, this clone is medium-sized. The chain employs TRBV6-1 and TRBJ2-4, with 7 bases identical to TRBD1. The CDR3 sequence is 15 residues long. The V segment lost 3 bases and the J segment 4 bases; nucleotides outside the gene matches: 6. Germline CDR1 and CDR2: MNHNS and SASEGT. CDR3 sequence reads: CASSEGQRAKNIQYF. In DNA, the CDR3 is TGTGCCAGCAGTGAGGGACAGCGAGCAAAAAACATTCAGTACTTC.

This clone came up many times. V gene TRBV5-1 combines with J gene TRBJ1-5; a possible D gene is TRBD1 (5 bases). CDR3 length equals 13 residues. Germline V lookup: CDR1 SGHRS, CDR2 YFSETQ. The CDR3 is CPQPSLGGEPQHF. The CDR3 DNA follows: TGCCCTCAGCCGTCGCTGGGGGGGGAGCCCCAGCATTTT.

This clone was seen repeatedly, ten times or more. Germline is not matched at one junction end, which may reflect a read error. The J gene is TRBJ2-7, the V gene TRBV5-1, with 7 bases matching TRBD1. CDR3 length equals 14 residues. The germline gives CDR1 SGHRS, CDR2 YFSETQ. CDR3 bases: TGCGCCAGCAGCGAGACAGGGTCCTCCGACGAGCAGTACTTC. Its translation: CASSETGSSDEQYF. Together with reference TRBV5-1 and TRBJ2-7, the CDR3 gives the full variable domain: KAGVTQTPRYLIKTRGQQVTLSCSPISGHRSVSWYQQTPGQGLQFLFEYFSETQRNKGNFPGRFSGRQFSNSRSEMNVSTLELGDSALYLCASSETGSSDEQYFGPGTRLTVT.

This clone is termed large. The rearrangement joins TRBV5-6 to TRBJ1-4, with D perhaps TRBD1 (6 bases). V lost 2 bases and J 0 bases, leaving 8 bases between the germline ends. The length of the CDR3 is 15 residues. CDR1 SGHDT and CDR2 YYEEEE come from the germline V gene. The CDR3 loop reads CASSLQGSTNEKLFF. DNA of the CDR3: TGTGCCAGCAGCTTACAGGGATCAACTAATGAAAAACTGTTTTTT.

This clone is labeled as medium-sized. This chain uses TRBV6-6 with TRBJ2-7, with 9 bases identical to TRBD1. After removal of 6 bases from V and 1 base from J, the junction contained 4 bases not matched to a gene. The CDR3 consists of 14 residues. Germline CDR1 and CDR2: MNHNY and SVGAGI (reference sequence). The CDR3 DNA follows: TGTGCCAGCAGAAATGGACAGGGGTCCTACGAGCAGTACTTC. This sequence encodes CASRNGQGSYEQYF.

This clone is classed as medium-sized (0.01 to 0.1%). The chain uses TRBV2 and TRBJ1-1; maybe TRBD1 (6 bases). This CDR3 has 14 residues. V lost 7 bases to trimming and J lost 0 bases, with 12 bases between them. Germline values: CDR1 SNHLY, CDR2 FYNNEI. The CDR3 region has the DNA TGTGCCAGCATTCTCAGGGGTATGAACACTGAAGCTTTCTTT. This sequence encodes CASILRGMNTEAFF.

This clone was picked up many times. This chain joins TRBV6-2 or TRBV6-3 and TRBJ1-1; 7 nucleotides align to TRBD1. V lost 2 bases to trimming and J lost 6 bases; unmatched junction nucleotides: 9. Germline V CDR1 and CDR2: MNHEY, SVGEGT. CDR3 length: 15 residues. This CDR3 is CASSYPFYRGSEAFF. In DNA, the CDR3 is TGTGCCAGCAGTTACCCATTCTACAGGGGCTCTGAAGCTTTCTTT.

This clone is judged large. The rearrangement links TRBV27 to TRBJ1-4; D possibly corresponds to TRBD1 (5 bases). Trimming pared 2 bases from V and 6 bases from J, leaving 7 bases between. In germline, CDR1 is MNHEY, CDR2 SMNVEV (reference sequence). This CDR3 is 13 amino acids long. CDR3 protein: CASSLQGDEKLFF. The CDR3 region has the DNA TGTGCCAGCAGTTTACAGGGTGATGAAAAACTGTTTTTT.

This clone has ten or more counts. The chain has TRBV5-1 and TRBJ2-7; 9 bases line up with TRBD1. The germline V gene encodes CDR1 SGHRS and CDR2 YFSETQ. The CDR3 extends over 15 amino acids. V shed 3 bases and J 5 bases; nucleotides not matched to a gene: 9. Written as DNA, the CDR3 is TGCGCCAGCAGCTGGGGGACAGGGAGGTCCCACGAGCAGTACTTC. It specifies CASSWGTGRSHEQYF.

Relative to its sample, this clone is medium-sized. CDR3 protein: CASSFKVDRHNEQFF. The DNA of the CDR3 is TGTGCCAGCAGCTTTAAAGTGGACAGGCACAATGAGCAGTTCTTC. V gene TRBV7-3 combines with J gene TRBJ2-1; 7 bases match TRBD1. Germline lookup yields CDR1 SGHTA and CDR2 FQGTGA. The CDR3 is 15 amino acids. J was trimmed by 5 bases and V by 3 bases; bases with no gene match: 7.

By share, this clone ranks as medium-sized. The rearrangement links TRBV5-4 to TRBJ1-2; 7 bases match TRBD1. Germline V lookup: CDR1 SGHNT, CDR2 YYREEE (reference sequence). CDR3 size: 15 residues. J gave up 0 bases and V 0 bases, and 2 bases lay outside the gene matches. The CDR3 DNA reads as TGTGCCAGCAGCTTGGCCCAGGGGGCTAACTATGGCTACACCTTC. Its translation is CASSLAQGANYGYTF.

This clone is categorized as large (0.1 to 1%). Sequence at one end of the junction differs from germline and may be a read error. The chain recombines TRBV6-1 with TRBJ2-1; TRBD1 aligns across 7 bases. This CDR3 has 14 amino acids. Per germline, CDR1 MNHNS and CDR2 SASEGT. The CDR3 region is CASREGQAGNEQFF. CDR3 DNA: TGTGCCAGCAGAGAAGGACAGGCCGGGAATGAGCAGTTCTTC.

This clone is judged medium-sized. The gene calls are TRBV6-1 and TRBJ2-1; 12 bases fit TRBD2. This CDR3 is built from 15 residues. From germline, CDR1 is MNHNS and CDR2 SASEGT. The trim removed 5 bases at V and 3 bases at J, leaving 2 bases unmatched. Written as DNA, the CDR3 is TGTGCCAGCAGTTCACTAGCGGGGGGCTACAATGAGCAGTTCTTC. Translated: CASSSLAGGYNEQFF.

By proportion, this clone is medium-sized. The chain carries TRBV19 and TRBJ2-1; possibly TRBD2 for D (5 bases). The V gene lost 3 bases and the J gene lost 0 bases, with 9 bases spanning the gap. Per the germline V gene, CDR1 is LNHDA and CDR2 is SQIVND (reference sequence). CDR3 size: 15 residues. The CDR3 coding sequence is TGTGCCAGTAGTATGACCACTAGCTCCTACAATGAGCAGTTCTTC. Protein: CASSMTTSSYNEQFF.

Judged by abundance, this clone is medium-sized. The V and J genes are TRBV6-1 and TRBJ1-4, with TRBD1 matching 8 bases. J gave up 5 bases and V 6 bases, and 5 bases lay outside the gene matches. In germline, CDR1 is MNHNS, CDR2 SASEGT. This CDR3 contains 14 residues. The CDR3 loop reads CASRPWTGNEKLFF. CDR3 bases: TGTGCCAGCAGGCCTTGGACAGGGAATGAAAAACTGTTTTTT.

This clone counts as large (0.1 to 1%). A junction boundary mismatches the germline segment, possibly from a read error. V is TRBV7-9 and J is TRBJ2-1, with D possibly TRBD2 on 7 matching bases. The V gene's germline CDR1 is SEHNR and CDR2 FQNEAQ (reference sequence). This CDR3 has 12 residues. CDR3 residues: CASSLALGGEVF. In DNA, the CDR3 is TGTGCCAGCAGCTTAGCGCTAGGGGGGGAGGTCTTC. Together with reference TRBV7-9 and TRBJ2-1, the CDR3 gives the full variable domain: DTGVSQNPRHKITKRGQNVTFRCDPISEHNRLYWYRQTLGQGPEFLTYFQNEAQLEKSRLLSDRFSAERPKGSFSTLEIQRTEQGDSAMYLCASSLALGGEVFGPGTRLTVL.

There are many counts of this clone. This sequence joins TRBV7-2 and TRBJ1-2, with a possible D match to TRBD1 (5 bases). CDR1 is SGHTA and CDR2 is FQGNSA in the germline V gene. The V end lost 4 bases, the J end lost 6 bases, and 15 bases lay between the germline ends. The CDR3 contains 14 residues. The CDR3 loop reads CASSSIQVSHGYTF. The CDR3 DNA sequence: TGTGCCAGCAGCTCGATACAGGTTAGCCATGGCTACACCTTC.

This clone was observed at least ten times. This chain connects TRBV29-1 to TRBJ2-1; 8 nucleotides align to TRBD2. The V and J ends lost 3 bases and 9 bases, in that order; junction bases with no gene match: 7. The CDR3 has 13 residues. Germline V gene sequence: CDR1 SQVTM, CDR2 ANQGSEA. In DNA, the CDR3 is TGCAGCGTTGAGGGAGCGGGAGCGATTGAGCAGTTCTTC. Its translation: CSVEGAGAIEQFF.

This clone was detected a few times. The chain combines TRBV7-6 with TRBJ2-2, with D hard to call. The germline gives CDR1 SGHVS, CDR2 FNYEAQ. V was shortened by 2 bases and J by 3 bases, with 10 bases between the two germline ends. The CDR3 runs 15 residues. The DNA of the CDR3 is TGTGCCAGCAGCTTACACAATCTGGACACCGGGGAGCTGTTTTTT. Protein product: CASSLHNLDTGELFF.

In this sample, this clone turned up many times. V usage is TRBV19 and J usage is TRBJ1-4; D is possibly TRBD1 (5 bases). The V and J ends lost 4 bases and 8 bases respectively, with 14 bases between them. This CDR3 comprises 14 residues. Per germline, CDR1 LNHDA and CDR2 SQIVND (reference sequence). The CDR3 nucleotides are TGTGCCAGTAGTACAGGGCGCATTTCAGAAAAACTGTTTTTT. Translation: CASSTGRISEKLFF.

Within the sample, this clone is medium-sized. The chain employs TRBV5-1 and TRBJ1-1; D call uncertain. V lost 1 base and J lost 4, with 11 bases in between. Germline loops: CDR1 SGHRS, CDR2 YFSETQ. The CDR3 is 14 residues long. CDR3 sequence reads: CASSLTRFRTEAFF. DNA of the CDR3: TGCGCCAGCAGCTTGACCCGGTTCCGCACTGAAGCTTTCTTT.

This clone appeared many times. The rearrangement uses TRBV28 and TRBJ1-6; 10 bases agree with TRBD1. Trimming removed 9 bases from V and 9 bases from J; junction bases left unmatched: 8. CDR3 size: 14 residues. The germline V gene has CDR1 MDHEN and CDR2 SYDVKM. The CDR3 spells CASTGTGVGSPLHF. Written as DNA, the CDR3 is TGTGCCAGTACCGGGACAGGGGTAGGTTCACCCCTCCACTTT.